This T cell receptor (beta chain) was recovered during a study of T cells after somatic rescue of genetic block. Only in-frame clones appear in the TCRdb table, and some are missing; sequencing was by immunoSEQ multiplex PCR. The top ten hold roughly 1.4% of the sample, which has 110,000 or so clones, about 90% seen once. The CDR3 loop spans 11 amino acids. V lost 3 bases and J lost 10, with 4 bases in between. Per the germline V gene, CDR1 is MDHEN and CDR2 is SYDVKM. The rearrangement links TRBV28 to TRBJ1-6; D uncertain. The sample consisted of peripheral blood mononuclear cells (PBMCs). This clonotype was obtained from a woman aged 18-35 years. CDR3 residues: CASSLQSPLHF. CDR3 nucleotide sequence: TGTGCCAGCAGTTTGCAATCACCCCTCCACTTT.